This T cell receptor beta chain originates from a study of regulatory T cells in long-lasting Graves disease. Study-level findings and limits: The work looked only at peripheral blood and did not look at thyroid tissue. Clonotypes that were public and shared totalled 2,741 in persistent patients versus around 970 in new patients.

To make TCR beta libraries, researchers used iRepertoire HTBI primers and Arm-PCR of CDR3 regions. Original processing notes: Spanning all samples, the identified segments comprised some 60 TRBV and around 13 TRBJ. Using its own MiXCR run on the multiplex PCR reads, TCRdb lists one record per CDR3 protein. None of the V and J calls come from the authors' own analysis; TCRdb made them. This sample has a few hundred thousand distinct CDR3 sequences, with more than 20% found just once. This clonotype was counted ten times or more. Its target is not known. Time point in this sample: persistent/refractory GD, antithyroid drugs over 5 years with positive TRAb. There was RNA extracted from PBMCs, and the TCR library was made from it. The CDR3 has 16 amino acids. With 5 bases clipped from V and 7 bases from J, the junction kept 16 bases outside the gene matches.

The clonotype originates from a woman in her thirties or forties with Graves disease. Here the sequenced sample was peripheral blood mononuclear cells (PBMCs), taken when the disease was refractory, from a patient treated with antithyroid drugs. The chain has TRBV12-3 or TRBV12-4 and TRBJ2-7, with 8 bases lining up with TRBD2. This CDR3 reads CASSPLRLAPRGEQYF. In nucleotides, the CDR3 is TGTGCCAGCAGTCCCCTCCGACTAGCGCCTCGCGGGGAGCAGTACTTC.